The source of this TCR beta chain is a study of shared clonotypes between healthy human individuals. Overall study results and limits: Against clonotypes common to all four donors, non-shared ones had lower generation probabilities.

The repertoire was sequenced with immunoSEQ multiplex PCR; TCRdb's copy has only in-frame clones and lacks some. The sample records over 2 million clones, 85% to 95% being singletons. CDR1 MDHEN and CDR2 SYDVKM come from the germline V gene. The CDR3 spans 14 residues. V was trimmed by 3 bases and J by 3 bases, leaving 11 bases between them. The table lists this clone with a count of one. Its target is unknown. The V call is TRBV28, the J call TRBJ1-2; possible D gene TRBD1, 6 bases. This receptor was identified in a man younger than 30 in good health. Some clones in this sample may be carry-over from other donors' samples. Sequenced material: naive CD4+ T cells from PBMCs. As to subset: CD45RA+ positively selected. The CDR3 spells CASSFRDNYYGYTF. The CDR3 region has the DNA TGTGCCAGCAGTTTCAGGGACAACTACTATGGCTACACCTTC.